Listed here are 28 T cell receptor beta chains from one sample, sequenced in a study of T-cell memory formation after mild COVID-19. One entry per CDR3 protein results from TCRdb running MiXCR on the 5' RACE reads. The profile shows about 250,000 distinct CDR3 sequences, less than 20% of them singletons. The sample comprised PBMCs or a T cell subset sorted from them (not recorded which). These receptors all stem from an adult woman who had mild COVID-19 (a few samples of this study predate the infection). Cell type and time point are not known.

The table lists this clonotype with many counts. This sequence joins TRBV3-1 and TRBJ2-1, with D tentatively TRBD2 (6 bases). The CDR3 consists of 14 residues. Germline loops: CDR1 LGHDT, CDR2 YNNKEL (reference sequence). Deletions cut 0 bases from V and 4 bases from J, with 7 bases between. The CDR3 DNA sequence: TGTGCCAGCAGCCAAGAAGGACTATACAATGAGCAGTTCTTC. It codes for CASSQEGLYNEQFF.

This clonotype has at least ten counts. This chain connects TRBV7-3 to TRBJ2-2; D unclear. This CDR3 is 14 amino acids long. Germline V gene data show CDR1 as SGHTA and CDR2 as FQGTGA. V was trimmed by 0 bases and J by 6 bases, leaving 8 bases between them. The CDR3 reads CASSLTLGSGELFF. For the CDR3, the DNA is TGTGCCAGCAGCTTAACGCTTGGGTCCGGGGAGCTGTTTTTT.

The genes are TRBV5-1 and TRBJ2-5; TRBD1 agrees at 8 bases. V trimming: 5 bases; J trimming: 3 bases; junction bases outside the gene matches: 9. This CDR3 is built from 15 residues. CDR1 and CDR2 (germline): SGHRS, YFSETQ. Written as DNA, the CDR3 is TGCGCCAGCAGTTACGGACAGGGAGAAAAAGAGACCCAGTACTTC. Its translation is CASSYGQGEKETQYF. Filled out from reference TRBV5-1 and TRBJ2-5, the complete variable domain reads KAGVTQTPRYLIKTRGQQVTLSCSPISGHRSVSWYQQTPGQGLQFLFEYFSETQRNKGNFPGRFSGRQFSNSRSEMNVSTLELGDSALYLCASSYGQGEKETQYFGPGTRLLVL.

The rearrangement links TRBV20-1 to TRBJ2-1; no definite D call. The CDR3 has 13 residues. Germline-derived CDR1 and CDR2 are DFQATT and SNEGSKA (reference sequence). V lost 0 bases and J lost 10, with 13 bases in between. The CDR3 DNA reads as TGCAGTGCTAGAGACCTGAGGCAGATCGAGCAGTTCTTC. It yields the protein CSARDLRQIEQFF.

This sequence joins TRBV7-9 and TRBJ1-2; maybe TRBD1 (6 bases). This CDR3 is 14 amino acids long. Germline V lookup: CDR1 SEHNR, CDR2 FQNEAQ (reference sequence). Trimming took 3 bases from V and 8 from J, leaving 16 bases between them. Written as DNA, the CDR3 is TGTGCCAGCAGCTTCGCGAGGGGGTCAGGGGGCTACACCTTC. Translated: CASSFARGSGGYTF.

The rearrangement links TRBV6-5 to TRBJ1-6, with D unresolved. V gave up 6 bases and J gave up 10 bases, with 10 bases separating them. The CDR3 runs 12 residues. Germline V gives CDR1 MNHEY, CDR2 SVGAGI. The CDR3, as DNA: TGTGCCAGCAGGAGAGATCAATCACCCCTCCACTTT. Protein: CASRRDQSPLHF.

J is TRBJ2-1 and V is TRBV20-1; 11 positions match TRBD2. Germline values: CDR1 DFQATT, CDR2 SNEGSKA (reference sequence). J was trimmed by 5 bases and V by 0 bases; bases with no gene match: 6. The CDR3 has 16 residues. The chain's CDR3 is CSARDHLAGGNNEQFF. In DNA form, the CDR3 reads TGCAGTGCTAGAGATCATCTAGCGGGGGGAAACAATGAGCAGTTCTTC.

The chain employs TRBV5-1 and TRBJ2-7; D perhaps matches TRBD2 (5 bases). V was trimmed by 4 bases and J by 4 bases, leaving 12 bases between them. Germline values: CDR1 SGHRS, CDR2 YFSETQ. The CDR3 consists of 13 residues. The CDR3 spells CASSGPRGYEQYF. For the CDR3, the DNA is TGCGCCAGCAGCGGACCCCGGGGTTACGAGCAGTACTTC.

This clonotype was seen more than once but under ten times. This chain joins TRBV6-1 and TRBJ2-7, with D possibly matching TRBD2 (6 bases). The V gene lost 2 bases and the J gene lost 6 bases, with 17 bases spanning the gap. CDR3 length: 15 residues. CDR1 and CDR2 (germline): MNHNS, SASEGT. The CDR3 DNA reads TGTGCCAGCAGTGAATTTGTCGGAGGGGCCTCCGAGCAGTACTTC. Its protein is CASSEFVGGASEQYF.

This sequence joins TRBV9 and TRBJ2-3; 8 nucleotides agree with TRBD1. The CDR3 spans 15 residues. The germline V gene encodes CDR1 SGDLS and CDR2 YYNGEE. V was pared by 0 bases and J by 1 base, with 1 base of the junction left unmatched. CDR3 DNA sequence: TGTGCCAGCAGCGTAGAGACAGGGGGCACAGATACGCAGTATTTT. Translation: CASSVETGGTDTQYF.

This clonotype was found a few times. The chain combines TRBV5-6 with TRBJ2-3, with D uncertain. CDR3 length: 16 amino acids. The V gene's germline CDR1 is SGHDT and CDR2 YYEEEE. V lost 1 base and J lost 6, with 18 bases in between. The CDR3 DNA is TGTGCCAGCAGCTTGACCCTTTACCCGCGAGTGGATACGCAGTATTTT. This translates into CASSLTLYPRVDTQYF.

The chain has TRBV5-1 and TRBJ2-3; no clear D gene. The CDR3 runs to 13 residues. CDR1 is SGHRS and CDR2 is YFSETQ in the germline V gene. The V and J ends lost 0 bases and 2 bases respectively, with 4 bases between them. DNA for the CDR3: TGCGCCAGCAGCTTGGCTTACACAGATACGCAGTATTTT. Translating gives CASSLAYTDTQYF.

The J gene is TRBJ2-1, the V gene TRBV7-3; TRBD2 aligns across 15 bases. Germline CDR1 and CDR2: SGHTA and FQGTGA. Trimming cost V 2 bases and J 5 bases; bases outside gene matches: 16. CDR3 length equals 21 residues. The CDR3 reads CASSLSPGLAGGPIADNEQFF. The CDR3 DNA sequence: TGTGCCAGCAGCTTATCTCCAGGACTAGCGGGAGGGCCCATTGCGGACAATGAGCAGTTCTTC. The whole variable domain, remainder taken from reference TRBV7-3 and TRBJ2-1, is GAGVSQTPSNKVTEKGKYVELRCDPISGHTALYWYRQSLGQGPEFLIYFQGTGAADDSGLPNDRFFAVRPEGSVSTLKIQRTERGDSAVYLCASSLSPGLAGGPIADNEQFFGPGTRLTVL.

The chain carries TRBV6-1 and TRBJ2-3; 7 bases match TRBD2. With 8 bases clipped from V and 6 bases from J, the junction kept 11 bases outside the gene matches. CDR1 is MNHNS and CDR2 is SASEGT in the germline V gene. The CDR3 is 14 amino acids. In DNA, the CDR3 is TGTGCCAGCGGACTAGGCAGAGAGGTGGATACGCAGTATTTT. Its translation is CASGLGREVDTQYF.

This chain uses TRBV7-6 with TRBJ2-7; unclear D gene. Trimming shortened V by 1 base and J by 3 bases, and 7 bases separated the two germline ends. The CDR3 covers 13 residues. CDR1 is SGHVS and CDR2 is FNYEAQ in the germline V gene. The DNA of the CDR3 is TGTGCCAGCAGCTTAGGTACCGTCTACGAGCAGTACTTC. It translates to CASSLGTVYEQYF. Full variable domain (remainder filled in from reference TRBV7-6 and TRBJ2-7): GAGVSQSPRYKVTKRGQDVALRCDPISGHVSLYWYRQALGQGPEFLTYFNYEAQQDKSGLPNDRFSAERPEGSISTLTIQRTEQRDSAMYRCASSLGTVYEQYFGPGTRLTVT.

A few counts support this clonotype. A junction boundary mismatches the germline segment, possibly from a read error. The CDR3, as DNA: TGTGCCAGCGGCTTAGGGCCTAAACAAGAGACCCAGTACTTC. It encodes CASGLGPKQETQYF. This chain uses TRBV11-2 with TRBJ2-5; D unclear. The CDR3 is 14 residues long. Germline values: CDR1 SGHAT, CDR2 FQNNGV.

The V and J genes are TRBV19 and TRBJ2-3; D possibly corresponds to TRBD1 (6 bases). Per germline, CDR1 LNHDA and CDR2 SQIVND (reference sequence). V lost 5 bases and J lost 2, with 14 bases in between. CDR3 length: 15 amino acids. CDR3 amino acids: CASSPTGPTTDTQYF. In DNA form, the CDR3 reads TGTGCCAGTAGTCCCACAGGGCCCACCACAGATACGCAGTATTTT.

V is TRBV3-1 and J is TRBJ1-1, with 10 bases lining up with TRBD1. Germline V gene sequence: CDR1 LGHDT, CDR2 YNNKEL (reference sequence). This CDR3 region has 15 residues. V lost 4 bases and J lost 6; bases outside the gene matches: 8. CDR3 sequence reads: CASSRGGQGRSEAFF. The CDR3 DNA reads TGTGCCAGCAGCCGGGGGGGACAGGGGAGATCTGAAGCTTTCTTT. The full variable domain, completed using reference TRBV3-1 and TRBJ1-1, is DTAVSQTPKYLVTQMGNDKSIKCEQNLGHDTMYWYKQDSKKFLKIMFSYNNKELIINETVPNRFSPKSPDKAHLNLHINSLELGDSAVYFCASSRGGQGRSEAFFGQGTRLTVV.

The rearrangement links TRBV19 to TRBJ2-3; TRBD1 is a possible D gene (5 bases). This CDR3 is built from 16 residues. The germline V gene encodes CDR1 LNHDA and CDR2 SQIVND (reference sequence). V shed 6 bases and J shed 4 bases, with 20 bases lying between them. The CDR3 protein is CASSLALAGIADTQYF. In nucleotides, the CDR3 is TGTGCCAGTAGCCTCGCGTTGGCAGGGATTGCAGATACGCAGTATTTT.

The chain uses TRBV24-1 and TRBJ2-2; 12 positions agree with TRBD2. Trimming took 4 bases from V and 3 from J; bases not matched to a gene: 2. The CDR3 runs 16 residues. Germline values: CDR1 KGHDR, CDR2 SFDVKD. This CDR3 is CATSDRLAGDTGELFF. CDR3 bases: TGTGCCACCAGTGACCGACTAGCGGGGGACACCGGGGAGCTGTTTTTT.

V gene TRBV24-1 combines with J gene TRBJ1-2; D gene unclear. V was shortened by 4 bases and J by 3 bases, with 2 bases between the two germline ends. Germline values: CDR1 KGHDR, CDR2 SFDVKD. This CDR3 is 11 amino acids long. For the CDR3, the DNA is TGTGCCACCAGTGACCACTATGGCTACACCTTC. Amino acids: CATSDHYGYTF.

The J gene is TRBJ2-1, the V gene TRBV7-9; weak D call: TRBD1 (5 bases). V lost 4 bases to trimming and J lost 9 bases, with 16 bases between them. The CDR3 is 14 amino acids. Germline V CDR1 and CDR2: SEHNR, FQNEAQ (reference sequence). The CDR3 DNA reads TGTGCCAGCAGCTCCTCAGGGTCGGGTAGTGAGCAGTTCTTC. Its translation: CASSSSGSGSEQFF.

V usage is TRBV5-1 and J usage is TRBJ1-5; 7 nucleotides line up with TRBD1. The CDR3 runs 15 residues. The J segment lost 5 bases and the V segment lost 3 bases, leaving 8 bases of the junction unmatched. Germline assignment: CDR1 SGHRS and CDR2 YFSETQ. In DNA, the CDR3 is TGCGCCAGCAGCTGGGGAGGACAGGTCGATCAGCCCCAGCATTTT. This gives the protein CASSWGGQVDQPQHF.

This clonotype occurred a few times. The V call is TRBV7-3, the J call TRBJ2-2, with D unresolved. Trimming left V 3 bases short and J 4 bases short, with 3 bases between. CDR3 length equals 12 residues. Looked up from germline, CDR1 is SGHTA and CDR2 is FQGTGA. The CDR3: CASSFITGELFF. For the CDR3, the DNA is TGTGCCAGCAGCTTTATCACCGGGGAGCTGTTTTTT.

A few counts support this clonotype. The chain employs TRBV6-6 and TRBJ1-1; D is ambiguous. Germline CDR1 is MNHNY and CDR2 is SVGAGI (reference sequence). V was trimmed by 4 bases and J by 4 bases, leaving 1 base between them. There are 10 residues in the CDR3. The CDR3 loop reads CASSSTEAFF. CDR3 in DNA: TGTGCCAGCAGTTCCACTGAAGCTTTCTTT.

The rearrangement uses TRBV29-1 and TRBJ1-2; tentatively, D is TRBD1 (5 bases). Germline assignment: CDR1 SQVTM and CDR2 ANQGSEA. The CDR3 contains 13 residues. V was cut by 7 bases and J by 4 bases, with 16 bases left in between. The CDR3 loop reads CSAGGGEGYGYTF. As DNA, the CDR3 is TGCAGCGCCGGGGGAGGGGAGGGCTATGGCTACACCTTC.

The chain joins TRBV5-4 to TRBJ2-4, with no clear D. Trimming removed 0 bases at V and 7 bases at J, with 8 bases between. Germline V gene lookup returns CDR1 SGHNT and CDR2 YYREEE (reference sequence). This CDR3 is 13 amino acids long. The CDR3 bases are TGTGCCAGCAGCTTGGACCCACAGAACATTCAGTACTTC. Protein: CASSLDPQNIQYF.

The J gene is TRBJ1-2, the V gene TRBV5-1; 8 nucleotides agree with TRBD1. Per germline, CDR1 SGHRS and CDR2 YFSETQ. The trim removed 4 bases at V and 8 bases at J, leaving 10 bases unmatched. CDR3 length: 14 amino acids. The CDR3 coding sequence is TGCGCCAGCAGCGGAGACAGGGGTATGAGGGGCTACACCTTC. This encodes CASSGDRGMRGYTF.